A selection of T cell receptor beta chains follows, all from one sample in a study of OX40 agonist ivuxolimab in advanced cancers. Clones were sequenced by immunoSEQ multiplex PCR, and TCRdb holds only the in-frame ones, with some missing. The sample carries about 68,000 clones, 70% to 90% recorded once. This specimen was CD4+ or CD8+ T cells sorted from blood, taken in a trial of the OX40 agonist ivuxolimab. These receptors were taken from an adult with an advanced solid tumor such as melanoma, head and neck, liver or kidney cancer. Each CDR3 is given with its conserved first and last residue. A D gene is named only where the DNA matches it firmly. The size of a clone is reported for some rows only, either as once, few or many, or as a class for expanded clones.

CDR3 protein,CDR3 DNA,J gene,clone size,D gene,V gene
CASSPYGQGAGNTIYF,TGTGCCAGCAGCCCCTACGGACAGGGGGCTGGAAACACCATATATTTT,TRBJ1-3,NA,TRBD1,TRBV7-2
CASSHRDRDSYEQYF,TGTGCCAGCAGCCACCGGGACAGGGACTCCTACGAGCAGTACTTC,TRBJ2-7,NA,TRBD1,TRBV5-5
CASSQDYSTKQYF,TGTGCCAGCAGTCAGGACTATTCTACGAAGCAGTACTTC,TRBJ2-7,once,NA,TRBV6-4
CASSPPGVGWDSPLHF,TGTGCCAGCTCACCACCTGGGGTTGGTTGGGATTCACCCCTCCACTTT,TRBJ1-6,NA,NA,TRBV18
CASTTGVSHRNEQFF,TGTGCCAGTACCACTGGGGTATCTCACCGGAATGAGCAGTTCTTC,TRBJ2-1,NA,NA,TRBV19
CASSTGTGRTGELFF,TGTGCCAGCAGCACGGGGACCGGGAGAACCGGGGAGCTGTTTTTT,TRBJ2-2,NA,NA,TRBV7-2
CASSFLGRTEAFF,TGTGCCAGCAGCTTCCTCGGTAGAACTGAAGCTTTCTTT,TRBJ1-1,NA,NA,TRBV11-2
CASSRNGQGQETQYF,TGTGCCAGCAGTAGAAACGGACAGGGTCAAGAGACCCAGTACTTC,TRBJ2-5,NA,TRBD1,TRBV5-4
CASSHWTGGGAEQYF,TGTGCCAGCAGCCATTGGACAGGGGGTGGTGCCGAGCAGTACTTC,TRBJ2-7,NA,TRBD1,TRBV7-8
CASSQEVAAARLFF,TGCGCCAGCAGCCAAGAAGTGGCGGCCGCTAGACTGTTTTTT,TRBJ1-4,NA,NA,TRBV4-1
CASRGQGWDNEQFF,TGTGCCAGCAGAGGACAGGGGTGGGACAATGAGCAGTTCTTC,TRBJ2-1,NA,TRBD1,TRBV7-9
CASSQRTSGGDVPDTQYF,TGCGCCAGCAGCCAAAGAACTAGCGGGGGGGACGTCCCAGATACGCAGTATTTT,TRBJ2-3,NA,TRBD2,TRBV4-1
CASSLGAGGTDTQYF,TGTGCCAGCAGCTTGGGGGCAGGGGGCACAGATACGCAGTATTTT,TRBJ2-3,NA,NA,TRBV5-4
CASSYSGTDGYTF,TGTGCCAGCAGTTACTCCGGGACAGACGGCTACACCTTC,TRBJ1-2,NA,TRBD1,TRBV6-5
CASSLSVLYGNEQFF,TGTGCCAGCAGCTTAAGCGTCTTATACGGCAATGAGCAGTTCTTC,TRBJ2-1,NA,NA,TRBV7-9
CASSFGLQETQYF,TGTGCCAGCAGCTTTGGACTCCAAGAGACCCAGTACTTC,TRBJ2-5,few,NA,TRBV5-6
CASTWRTAVYGYTF,TGTGCCAGCACTTGGCGGACAGCAGTCTATGGCTACACCTTC,TRBJ1-2,NA,NA,TRBV19
CASSMGLSGTEAFF,TGCGCCAGCAGCATGGGACTGTCGGGTACTGAAGCTTTCTTT,TRBJ1-1,NA,NA,TRBV5-1
CASSLDRGYETQYF,TGTGCCAGCAGCTTAGACAGGGGCTATGAGACCCAGTACTTC,TRBJ2-5,NA,TRBD1,TRBV7-8
CASSPGTAGDEQYF,TGTGCCAGCAGCCCCGGGACAGCTGGCGACGAGCAGTACTTC,TRBJ2-7,NA,TRBD1,TRBV7-3
CASSQIGQGSEQYF,TGTGCCAGCAGCCAAATTGGACAGGGCAGCGAGCAGTACTTC,TRBJ2-7,NA,TRBD1,TRBV14
CASSFGTPDYNEQFF,TGTGCCAGCAGCTTCGGGACACCAGACTACAATGAGCAGTTCTTC,TRBJ2-1,NA,NA,TRBV7-6
CASRETGNYGYTF,TGTGCCAGCAGAGAAACAGGGAATTATGGCTACACCTTC,TRBJ1-2,NA,NA,TRBV6-5
CASQPGGSGNTIYF,TGTGCCAGCCAACCTGGGGGTAGTGGAAACACCATATATTTT,TRBJ1-3,NA,NA,TRBV14
CASSTGGYNSPLHF,TGCGCCAGCAGCACAGGGGGCTATAATTCACCCCTCCACTTT,TRBJ1-6,NA,TRBD1,TRBV5-1
CASSLARGYEQYF,TGTGCCAGCAGCCTAGCCCGGGGCTACGAGCAGTACTTC,TRBJ2-7,NA,NA,TRBV7-2
CASSPQEAGGLYEQYF,TGTGCCAGCTCACCCCAGGAGGCGGGGGGGCTATACGAGCAGTACTTC,TRBJ2-7,NA,TRBD2,TRBV18
CASSSRTSDYNEQFF,TGTGCCAGCAGCTCAAGGACTAGCGACTACAATGAGCAGTTCTTC,TRBJ2-1,NA,TRBD2,TRBV7-2
CASSLQGDSTDTQYF,TGTGCCAGCAGCTTACAGGGGGATAGCACAGATACGCAGTATTTT,TRBJ2-3,NA,TRBD1,TRBV9
CASSIRTGGSEKLFF,TGTGCCAGTAGTATCAGGACAGGGGGAAGTGAAAAACTGTTTTTT,TRBJ1-4,NA,TRBD1,TRBV19
CAASPGGSYTGELFF,TGTGCCGCCTCCCCGGGGGGCAGCTACACCGGGGAGCTGTTTTTT,TRBJ2-2,NA,NA,TRBV6-1
CASSVDDEQFF,TGTGCCAGCAGCGTAGATGATGAGCAGTTCTTC,TRBJ2-1,NA,NA,TRBV9
CASEGASYGYTF,TGTGCCAGCGAGGGGGCGAGCTATGGCTACACCTTC,TRBJ1-2,NA,TRBD1,TRBV6-5
CASSQDTGKNYGYTF,TGCGCCAGCAGCCAAGATACAGGGAAAAACTATGGCTACACCTTC,TRBJ1-2,NA,NA,TRBV4-3
CASSVVGQTNTGELFF,TGTGCCAGCAGCGTAGTAGGGCAAACGAACACCGGGGAGCTGTTTTTT,TRBJ2-2,NA,NA,TRBV9
CASSLGPTGELFF,TGCGCCAGCAGCCTGGGACCGACCGGGGAGCTGTTTTTT,TRBJ2-2,NA,NA,TRBV4-3
CASSPRGTEGYGYTF,TGTGCCAGCAGCCCCCGGGGGACAGAAGGCTATGGCTACACCTTC,TRBJ1-2,NA,TRBD1,TRBV7-9
CASSSPGDRVSGTQYF,TGTGCCAGCAGCTCCCCTGGGGACAGGGTATCAGGGACCCAGTACTTC,TRBJ2-5,NA,TRBD1,TRBV7-2
CASSWTASGANVLTF,TGTGCCAGCAGTTGGACAGCCTCTGGGGCCAACGTCCTGACTTTC,TRBJ2-6,few,NA,TRBV27
CAISADSRGELFF,TGTGCCATCAGTGCGGACAGCAGAGGGGAGCTGTTTTTT,TRBJ2-2,NA,NA,TRBV10-3
CASSLSGANTGELFF,TGCGCCAGCAGCTTGTCCGGCGCGAACACCGGGGAGCTGTTTTTT,TRBJ2-2,NA,NA,TRBV5-1
CASSGRVVNYGYTF,TGTGCCAGCAGCGGTAGGGTAGTCAACTATGGCTACACCTTC,TRBJ1-2,NA,NA,TRBV7-2
CRPNHSGGPFF,TGCAGGCCGAATCATTCCGGGGGACCTTTCTTT,TRBJ1-1,NA,NA,TRBV20-1
CASSDRAGGTELFF,TGTGCCAGCAGTGATAGGGCAGGGGGAACGGAACTGTTTTTT,TRBJ1-4,NA,TRBD1,TRBV6-1
CASLIRPDTEAFF,TGTGCCAGCTTAATCCGACCGGACACTGAAGCTTTCTTT,TRBJ1-1,NA,NA,TRBV5-5
CASRPLGGTYEQYF,TGTGCCAGCAGACCCCTCGGGGGTACCTACGAGCAGTACTTC,TRBJ2-7,NA,NA,TRBV6-5
CASSLTGGETEAFF,TGCGCCAGCAGCTTGACAGGGGGCGAGACTGAAGCTTTCTTT,TRBJ1-1,once,TRBD1,TRBV5-1
CASSLRLAGNTGELFF,TGTGCCAGCAGCTTAAGGCTAGCGGGGAACACCGGGGAGCTGTTTTTT,TRBJ2-2,NA,TRBD2,TRBV7-2
CASSIFYTDTQYF,TGTGCCAGTAGTATATTCTACACAGATACGCAGTATTTT,TRBJ2-3,NA,NA,TRBV19
CASSFSGGQADTQYF,TGTGCCAGCAGTTTCTCGGGGGGGCAAGCAGATACGCAGTATTTT,TRBJ2-3,NA,TRBD2,TRBV6-5
CASSEMTSGSYNEQFF,TGCGCCAGCAGTGAGATGACTAGCGGGTCCTACAATGAGCAGTTCTTC,TRBJ2-1,once,TRBD2,TRBV10-1
CASSFYGTLIYNEQFF,TGTGCCAGCAGCTTCTACGGGACACTGATTTACAATGAGCAGTTCTTC,TRBJ2-1,NA,NA,TRBV11-1
CASSLAGPGEKLFF,TGCGCCAGCAGCTTGGCCGGGCCCGGCGAAAAACTGTTTTTT,TRBJ1-4,NA,NA,TRBV5-1
CASSNETRRYTF,TGTGCCAGCAGCAATGAGACAAGGCGGTACACCTTC,TRBJ1-2,NA,NA,TRBV7-9